These T cell receptor beta chains were read from a single sample in a study of beta chain features in type 1 diabetes. Repertoires were generated with immunoSEQ multiplex PCR, while TCRdb's copy carries only in-frame clones and drops some. The data contain around 200,000 clones, about 13% of them singletons. The sequenced sample was central memory CD4+ T cells from blood. These receptors all come from a young woman in good health. Both conserved end residues are part of each CDR3. D genes are given only for firm matches. Only part of the rows carry a size: once, few, many, or a class if the clone is expanded.

abundance,j_gene,v_gene,d_gene,CDR3nt,CDR3aa
few,TRBJ2-4,TRBV7-9,-,TGTGCCAGCACCTATAGAACTTCAAACATTCAGTACTTC,CASTYRTSNIQYF
-,TRBJ2-7,TRBV7-2,-,TGTGCCAGCAGACCCCCCACAGGCGAGCAGTACTTC,CASRPPTGEQYF
-,TRBJ2-2,TRBV7-7,TRBD1,TGTGCTAGCAGCCCGGACAGGGTCGGGGAGCTGTTTTTT,CASSPDRVGELFF
-,TRBJ1-2,TRBV4-2,TRBD1,TGTGCCAGCAGCCAAGCAGGACAGGGGGATGGCTACACCTTC,CASSQAGQGDGYTF
few,TRBJ2-4,TRBV9,TRBD2,TGTGCCAGCAGCCTCCCCGGGGAGGGCGGCATTCAGTACTTC,CASSLPGEGGIQYF
-,TRBJ2-7,TRBV30,-,TGTGCCTGGACGGTAGCGAGCTCCTACGAGCAGTACTTC,CAWTVASSYEQYF
-,TRBJ2-7,TRBV7-9,-,TGTGCCAGCAGCTTAATTACCTCGGGCAGGGAGGACGAGCAGTACTTC,CASSLITSGREDEQYF
few,TRBJ2-7,TRBV30,TRBD1,TGTGCCTGGAGGGGGACAGCCACCTACGAGCAGTACTTC,CAWRGTATYEQYF
-,TRBJ2-1,TRBV27,TRBD1,TGTGCCAGCAGTTTATGGGACAGGGAGAATGAGCAGTTCTTC,CASSLWDRENEQFF
-,TRBJ2-4,TRBV13,TRBD2,TGTGCCAGCAGCTCCGGACTAGCGGGAAGCATTCAGTACTTC,CASSSGLAGSIQYF
few,TRBJ1-1,TRBV30,-,TGTGCCTGGAGCTCAGGGGCGAACACTGAAGCTTTCTTT,CAWSSGANTEAFF
many,TRBJ2-3,TRBV29-1,TRBD2,TGCAGCGTTGGAGTAGCGGGAGTAGCAGATACGCAGTATTTT,CSVGVAGVADTQYF
-,TRBJ2-7,TRBV28,TRBD2,TGTGCCAGCAGTTTTGGACTAGCGGGCCAATACGAGCAGTACTTC,CASSFGLAGQYEQYF
-,TRBJ1-2,TRBV14,-,TGTGCCAGCAGCCCCGATCGGGGGATTACCTTC,CASSPDRGITF
-,TRBJ2-4,TRBV28,TRBD2,TGTGCCAGCAGTCTCCACCCTAGCGGGGGCCCCGGAAACATTCAGTACTTC,CASSLHPSGGPGNIQYF
few,TRBJ2-3,TRBV2,TRBD2,TGTGCCAGCAGTGAGTTGAGTAGCGGGGGCAGCACAGATACGCAGTATTTT,CASSELSSGGSTDTQYF
few,TRBJ2-1,TRBV18,TRBD1,TGTGCCAGCTCGCTGGGACAGGGGGCAAATGAGCAGTTCTTC,CASSLGQGANEQFF
few,TRBJ1-2,TRBV20-1,-,TGCAGTGTTACAGCTAACTATGGCTACACCTTC,CSVTANYGYTF
-,TRBJ1-5,TRBV2,TRBD1,TGTGCCAGCAGTGTGGACAGGGGAGGCAATCAGCCCCAGCATTTT,CASSVDRGGNQPQHF
-,TRBJ1-1,TRBV5-6,-,TGTGCCAGCAGCGCCGCTACAGGGCGTGAAGCTTTCTTT,CASSAATGREAFF
-,TRBJ2-1,TRBV7-6,-,TGTGCCAGCAGCTTAAGAAGTGAGGCCCGCAATGAGCAGTTCTTC,CASSLRSEARNEQFF
few,TRBJ1-5,TRBV7-9,TRBD1,TGTGCCAGCAGCCAAGAATGGGGGACAGGGGTTAGCAATCAGCCCCAGCATTTT,CASSQEWGTGVSNQPQHF